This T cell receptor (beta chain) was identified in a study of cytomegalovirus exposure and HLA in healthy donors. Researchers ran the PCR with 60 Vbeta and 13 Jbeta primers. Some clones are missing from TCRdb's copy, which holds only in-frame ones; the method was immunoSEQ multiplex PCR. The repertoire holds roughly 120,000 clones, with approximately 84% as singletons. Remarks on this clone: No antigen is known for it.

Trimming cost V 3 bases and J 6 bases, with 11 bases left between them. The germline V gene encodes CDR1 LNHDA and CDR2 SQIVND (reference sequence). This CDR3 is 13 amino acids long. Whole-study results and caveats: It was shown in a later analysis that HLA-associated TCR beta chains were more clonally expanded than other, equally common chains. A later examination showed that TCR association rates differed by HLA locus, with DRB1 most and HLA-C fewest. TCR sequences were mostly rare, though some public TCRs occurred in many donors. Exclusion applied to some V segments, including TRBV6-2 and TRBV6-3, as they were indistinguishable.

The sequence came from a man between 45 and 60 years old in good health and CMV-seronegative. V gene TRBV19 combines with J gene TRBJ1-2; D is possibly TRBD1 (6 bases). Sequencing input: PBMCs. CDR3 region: CASSIGRGDGYTF. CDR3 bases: TGTGCCAGTAGTATTGGCAGGGGAGATGGCTACACCTTC.